This T cell receptor (beta chain) derives from a study of radiation and T cells in renal cell carcinoma. Points on this clone: Its specificity is unknown.

Produced via immunoSEQ multiplex PCR; TCRdb's table is partial and in-frame only. The sample holds 15,000 to 20,000 clones, over 45% seen once. Treatment given: 15 Gy SBRT to primary tumor, nephrectomy 4 weeks later. Nephrectomy followed 15 Gy stereotactic body radiation by 4 weeks. The study, taken as a whole, reports: Without pretreatment biopsies, baseline tumor clonotype presence was undetermined. From baseline, blood top tumor clonotypes peaked at 2 weeks post-radiation. Irradiated tumors held more dominant CDR3 motifs than control tumors.

This clonotype originated in a man in his fifties with renal cell carcinoma. The material was tumor tissue, obtained from a patient whose treatment included radiotherapy and nephrectomy.

The CDR3 protein is CASSLGEGHNEQFF. The CDR3 DNA sequence: TGCGCCAGCAGCTTGGGGGAAGGGCACAATGAGCAGTTCTTC. This chain uses TRBV5-1 with TRBJ2-1, with D unresolved. The germline V gene has CDR1 SGHRS and CDR2 YFSETQ. Trimming took 0 bases from V and 5 from J, leaving 9 bases between them. There are 14 residues in the CDR3.